This paragraph reports one T cell receptor (beta chain). Its antigen remains undetermined. Per-base qualities were not stored, and no clone one base away is much larger. This record comes from a study of shared T cell receptors in the human thymus (dated by TCRdb to the early 2020s). The study in broad terms: The study investigated the way shared, self-reactive T-cell receptor alpha chains are produced in the human thymus.

The library was obtained by the immunoSEQ multiplex PCR assay. Imported from immuneACCESS, the table was reduced by TCRdb to in-frame sequences with V and J called. These copies leave out some clones; in studies compared against another copy, an unresolved V gene accounts for under half, and the cause of the remainder is not known. Across this sample there are about 660,000 clones, with about 87% seen only once. Roughly 0.0094% of the sample rests with the top ten. The CDR3 contains 18 residues, cysteine and phenylalanine counted. Left in the record is the CDR3 DNA by itself, 54 bases read in frame from the first base. From V the trimming removes 1 base and from J it removes 5 bases, while the gene matches leave 16 bases of the junction unaccounted for. Sequences MNHEY (CDR1) and SMNVEV (CDR2) are obtained from the germline V gene (reference sequence). Separately, the same data were catalogued under a study of human thymus T cells. The second paper states: Immunologically healthy infants undergoing open corrective cardiac surgery for congenital heart defects in Finland were used as donors. Thymus tissue was collected as surgical resects that were removed during corrective cardiac surgery. Usage of V and J gene segments appeared to be biased in both the thymic and the peripheral blood repertoires. The related research found that thymic TCR repertoires overlapped highly between unrelated individuals. The study described the TCR alpha and beta repertoires in under ten infant thymus samples and a few matching peripheral blood samples. Donor ages ranging from about 6 to 244 days were recorded, and more than five male and a couple of female infants were included in the cohort. Thymocytes were freed from the tissue by mechanical means and kept at -70 degrees C as pellets of roughly 9-30 million cells. A QIAsymphony instrument was used to extract genomic DNA from the frozen cell pellets. The immunoSEQ multiplex PCR assay was used to amplify the TCRB and TCRAD loci from a standardized amount of quality-controlled genomic DNA. The amplicons covered the V(D)J region and were long enough to include the CDR3 and to identify the V and J genes. Amplicon sequencing was performed on an Illumina platform through the commercial immunoSEQ service. Primer bias and sequencing errors were corrected using previously described methods, and TCRAD and TCRB definitions followed the IMGT database. immunoSEQ Analyzer 3.0 and VDJTools were used for repertoire analysis, which covered basic statistics, V/J segment usage, diversity estimates, rarefaction and pairwise overlap. To estimate diversity, the Chao1, ChaoE, Efron-Thisted, Shannon and inverse Simpson indices were applied, and diversity was also estimated on datasets down-sampled to the smallest sample. Repertoire overlap was assessed by strict matching of CDR3 nucleotide sequence, V gene and J gene, and clustering was done by Jaccard-based multidimensional scaling. On average, about 800,000 unique TCRB clonotypes were obtained from thymus samples, compared with 80,000 to 85,000 from blood samples.

The sequence was obtained from a boy under two years old with a congenital heart defect. Donor details come from another sample of the same person, matched by shared clones. This receptor chain uses TRBV27 and TRBJ2-7; TRBD2 lines up with 8 middle nucleotides. The sequenced sample consisted of thymocytes. The CDR3 protein sequence reads: CASSLFWRGVRGEHEQYF. The sequenced DNA: TGTGCCAGCAGTTTATTTTGGCGGGGGGTCCGGGGCGAACACGAGCAGTACTTC.